Following are 32 T cell receptor beta chains from one sample sequenced in a study of beta chain features in type 1 diabetes. The study, taken as a whole, reports: Significant though moderate, a shortening of TCRB CDR3s appeared in all four CD4+ subsets of Type 1 diabetes patients.

Their recognized antigens are unknown. The authors reverse transcribed all of the isolated RNA, so sequencing captured expressed TCRB transcripts. Repertoires were generated with immunoSEQ multiplex PCR, while TCRdb's copy carries only in-frame clones and drops some. The table has roughly 300,000 clones, around 9% seen once. What was sequenced was central memory CD4+ T cells from blood. The source is a young man with type 1 diabetes.

This chain links TRBV9 with TRBJ2-3; TRBD1 matches at 9 bases. After removal of 4 bases from V and 0 bases from J, the junction contained 9 bases not matched to a gene. The CDR3 runs to 17 residues. Germline V gene lookup returns CDR1 SGDLS and CDR2 YYNGEE. CDR3 region: CASSKSAGQGSTDTQYF. The CDR3 coding sequence is TGTGCCAGCAGCAAGAGCGCGGGACAGGGTAGCACAGATACGCAGTATTTT.

CDR3 in DNA: TGTGCCAGTCGCGGACACCTTAATCAGCCCCAGCATTTT. It is translated as CASRGHLNQPQHF. The genes are TRBV28 and TRBJ1-5, with D perhaps TRBD1 (5 bases). The V end was cut by 9 bases, the J end by 4 bases, with 13 bases between. CDR3 length equals 13 residues. Germline CDR1 is MDHEN and CDR2 is SYDVKM. Using reference TRBV28 and TRBJ1-5 for the parts outside the CDR3, the full variable domain is DVKVTQSSRYLVKRTGEKVFLECVQDMDHENMFWYRQDPGLGLRLIYFSYDVKMKEKGDIPEGYSVSREKKERFSLILESASTNQTSMYLCASRGHLNQPQHFGDGTRLSIL.

This clone was recorded many times. This chain joins TRBV9 and TRBJ1-4; a weak D match, TRBD1 (6 bases). The germline V and J ends were trimmed by 4 bases and 4 bases, with 14 bases remaining between them. CDR1 is SGDLS, CDR2 YYNGEE, per germline. The CDR3 is made up of 15 amino acids. The CDR3 DNA reads as TGTGCCAGCAGCACACCACAGGGCGGTAATGAAAAACTGTTTTTT. Amino acids: CASSTPQGGNEKLFF. Looking up the rest from reference TRBV9 and TRBJ1-4 gives the full variable domain: DSGVTQTPKHLITATGQRVTLRCSPRSGDLSVYWYQQSLDQGLQFLIQYYNGEERAKGNILERFSAQQFPDLHSELNLSSLELGDSALYFCASSTPQGGNEKLFFGSGTQLSVL.

This CDR3 is CASSLATGAGQETQYF. CDR3 DNA sequence: TGTGCCAGCAGCTTAGCAACAGGGGCAGGGCAAGAGACCCAGTACTTC. The chain joins TRBV7-2 to TRBJ2-5; 7 positions match TRBD1. The junction had 6 bases not matched to a gene; V was cut back by 0 bases and J by 2 bases. Per the germline V gene, CDR1 is SGHTA and CDR2 is FQGNSA. This CDR3 region has 16 residues.

This clone was found many times. J is TRBJ2-4 and V is TRBV28; D perhaps matches TRBD2 (5 bases). Trimming removed 4 bases at V and 8 bases at J, with 15 bases between. Germline V gives CDR1 MDHEN, CDR2 SYDVKM. The CDR3 spans 14 residues. The CDR3 nucleotides read TGTGCCAGCAGTTCTCGGAGTCCGAGGGACATTCAGTACTTC. Protein product: CASSSRSPRDIQYF.

The gene calls are TRBV11-2 and TRBJ2-4; TRBD1 agrees at 7 bases. J was trimmed by 2 bases and V by 6 bases; bases with no gene match: 4. The CDR3 sequence is 14 residues long. The germline V gene encodes CDR1 SGHAT and CDR2 FQNNGV. CDR3 coding DNA: TGTGCCAGCAGTCCGACAGGGCCCAAAAACATTCAGTACTTC. This codes for CASSPTGPKNIQYF.

At least ten counts were recorded for this clone. V and J are TRBV7-6 and TRBJ2-3; D is unclear. This CDR3 region has 14 residues. V gave up 7 bases and J gave up 1 base, with 12 bases separating them. Germline CDR1 SGHVS, CDR2 FNYEAQ. The CDR3 is CASTRGGGTDTQYF. The CDR3 DNA is TGTGCCAGCACCCGCGGTGGGGGCACAGATACGCAGTATTTT.

This clone appeared a few times. The CDR3 sequence is CASIDLVGQGKYNEQFF. In DNA form, the CDR3 reads TGTGCCAGCATCGACTTAGTAGGACAGGGAAAGTACAATGAGCAGTTCTTC. The genes are TRBV7-9 and TRBJ2-1; TRBD1 matches 8 bases. V lost 7 bases and J lost 4; bases outside the gene matches: 15. The CDR3 runs 17 residues. CDR1 SEHNR and CDR2 FQNEAQ come from the germline V gene (reference sequence).

This clone came up a few times. This rearrangement joins TRBV30 to TRBJ1-3, with D possibly being TRBD1 (6 bases). CDR3 size: 14 residues. V dropped 7 bases and J dropped 1 base, with 14 bases sitting between them. CDR1 is GTSNPN and CDR2 is SVGIG in the germline V gene (reference sequence). The CDR3 sequence: CASHRDNSGNTIYF. CDR3 DNA: TGTGCCTCCCACAGGGATAATTCTGGAAACACCATATATTTT.

This clone was recorded a few times. The chain carries TRBV2 and TRBJ1-2, with no clear D. There are 13 residues in the CDR3. Germline V gene lookup returns CDR1 SNHLY and CDR2 FYNNEI. The V gene lost 4 bases and the J gene lost 5 bases, with 11 bases spanning the gap. CDR3 loop: CASSVDSTYGYTF. DNA of the CDR3: TGTGCCAGCAGTGTAGATTCCACGTATGGCTACACCTTC.

This chain connects TRBV7-2 to TRBJ1-5; 7 bases line up with TRBD1. Germline loops: CDR1 SGHTA, CDR2 FQGNSA. This CDR3 is 13 amino acids long. After removal of 10 bases from V and 4 bases from J, the junction contained 7 bases not matched to a gene. The CDR3 is CAITTGPNQPQHF. CDR3 nucleotide sequence: TGTGCCATTACGACAGGGCCAAATCAGCCCCAGCATTTT.

The chain's CDR3 is CASSFNRGQTGNTIYF. In nucleotides, the CDR3 is TGTGCCAGCAGCTTCAACAGGGGGCAAACTGGAAACACCATATATTTT. This chain links TRBV13 with TRBJ1-3; 9 bases match TRBD1. The V gene's germline CDR1 is PRHDT and CDR2 FYEKMQ (reference sequence). The CDR3 sequence is 16 residues long. V was clipped by 3 bases and J by 2 bases; unmatched bases: 5.

This clone was detected a few times. This rearrangement joins TRBV6-4 to TRBJ2-3, with 9 bases identical to TRBD2. CDR1 MRHNA and CDR2 SNTAGT come from the germline V gene. The J segment lost 6 bases and the V segment lost 2 bases, leaving 6 bases of the junction unmatched. The CDR3 extends over 15 amino acids. The CDR3 DNA reads as TGTGCCAGCAGTGACCTTAGCGGGGGTGCTGATACGCAGTATTTT. Its protein is CASSDLSGGADTQYF.

V and J are TRBV6-5 and TRBJ1-2; a possible D gene is TRBD1 (5 bases). The germline CDR1 and CDR2 sequences are MNHEY and SVGAGI. The CDR3 loop spans 13 amino acids. The germline V and J ends were trimmed by 5 bases and 2 bases, with 9 bases remaining between them. The CDR3 DNA sequence: TGTGCCAGCAGTCCCAGGGACAACTATGGCTACACCTTC. This gives the protein CASSPRDNYGYTF.

The chain has TRBV9 and TRBJ2-5; 15 positions match TRBD2. The germline CDR1 and CDR2 sequences are SGDLS and YYNGEE. Unmatched junction bases numbered 5, after V lost 6 bases and J lost 2 bases. This CDR3 contains 16 residues. CDR3: CASTTGTSGGQETQYF. The CDR3 coding sequence is TGTGCCAGCACCACAGGGACTAGCGGGGGGCAAGAGACCCAGTACTTC.

The J gene is TRBJ2-3, the V gene TRBV11-3, with unresolved D. This CDR3 has 13 residues. Germline V CDR1 and CDR2: SGHNT, YENEEA. The V end was cut by 5 bases, the J end by 2 bases, with 8 bases between. CDR3 loop: CASSPEPTDTQYF. The DNA of the CDR3 is TGTGCCAGCAGCCCTGAGCCCACAGATACGCAGTATTTT.

This clone was seen at least ten times. The V and J genes are TRBV9 and TRBJ2-3; D is uncertain. Per the germline V gene, CDR1 is SGDLS and CDR2 is YYNGEE. V dropped 3 bases and J dropped 10 bases, with 15 bases sitting between them. This CDR3 contains 13 residues. CDR3: CASSADGREAQYF. CDR3 DNA: TGTGCCAGCAGCGCCGACGGACGTGAGGCGCAGTATTTT.

This clone occurred a few times. V usage is TRBV28 and J usage is TRBJ1-1, with TRBD1 matching 8 bases. Germline CDR1 is MDHEN and CDR2 is SYDVKM. The CDR3 is made up of 15 amino acids. V shed 3 bases and J 4 bases; nucleotides not matched to a gene: 7. CDR3 nucleotide sequence: TGTGCCAGCAGTTTGGGGTCCACAGGGGGCACTGAAGCTTTCTTT. Its protein product is CASSLGSTGGTEAFF.

This clone occurred a few times. The rearrangement joins TRBV29-1 to TRBJ1-2; D uncertain. Per the germline V gene, CDR1 is SQVTM and CDR2 is ANQGSEA. The CDR3 runs to 12 residues. V shed 6 bases and J shed 4 bases, with 12 bases lying between them. CDR3 in DNA: TGCAGCGTCTACCCGGAGATCTATGGCTACACCTTC. Its protein product is CSVYPEIYGYTF.

With respect to this clone: Other DNA sequences from this sample encode an identical CDR3 as well. This sequence joins TRBV6-5 and TRBJ1-6; possible D gene TRBD1, 6 bases. Deletions cut 6 bases from V and 2 bases from J, with 8 bases between. Germline V CDR1 and CDR2: MNHEY, SVGAGI. This CDR3 is built from 14 residues. The CDR3 sequence: CASRAGAYNSPLHF. In DNA, the CDR3 is TGTGCCAGCAGGGCAGGGGCCTATAATTCACCCCTCCACTTT.

The chain employs TRBV4-1 and TRBJ1-2, with TRBD1 matching over 12 bases. This CDR3 has 17 residues. The V segment lost 0 bases and the J segment 7 bases; nucleotides outside the gene matches: 9. Germline V lookup: CDR1 MGHRA, CDR2 YSYEKL. The CDR3 loop reads CASSQDQGTGGAGGYTF. The CDR3, as DNA: TGCGCCAGCAGCCAAGATCAAGGGACAGGGGGCGCCGGTGGCTACACCTTC.

This clone was seen more than once but under ten times. This chain joins TRBV6-1 and TRBJ2-3; D remains ambiguous. The germline V gene encodes CDR1 MNHNS and CDR2 SASEGT. This CDR3 is 14 amino acids long. The V gene lost 1 base and the J gene lost 1 base, with 6 bases spanning the gap. CDR3 region: CASSEVGGTDTQYF. In nucleotides, the CDR3 is TGTGCCAGCAGTGAAGTTGGCGGCACAGATACGCAGTATTTT.

This clone was counted a few times. The chain has TRBV28 and TRBJ2-2, with D perhaps assigned TRBD1 or TRBD2 (5 bases each). CDR3 size: 16 residues. The V gene's germline CDR1 is MDHEN and CDR2 SYDVKM. Trimming took off 3 bases at V and 1 base at J, with 12 bases between the two ends. CDR3 sequence reads: CASSFGGGQNTGELFF. The CDR3 bases are TGTGCCAGCAGTTTTGGTGGGGGTCAGAACACCGGGGAGCTGTTTTTT.

The genes are TRBV15 and TRBJ2-2; D ambiguous. V was clipped by 0 bases and J by 1 base, with 3 bases between them. The CDR3 totals 14 residues. Germline V lookup: CDR1 LNHNV, CDR2 YYDKDF (reference sequence). CDR3: CATSRDQNTGELFF. The DNA for the CDR3 is TGTGCCACCAGCAGAGATCAGAACACCGGGGAGCTGTTTTTT.

With respect to this clone: Other DNA sequences within the sample encode an identical CDR3. CDR3 nucleotides: TGTGCCAGCAGCTCGACACCGGGACTAGCGGGGTACTACTCCTACGAGCAGTACTTC. It encodes CASSSTPGLAGYYSYEQYF. The V gene is TRBV11-2, the J gene TRBJ2-7; TRBD2 agrees at 13 bases. V was pared by 4 bases and J by 0 bases, with 12 bases of the junction left unmatched. The CDR3 totals 19 residues. The germline gives CDR1 SGHAT, CDR2 FQNNGV.

The genes are TRBV27 and TRBJ2-3; no clear D. This CDR3 has 16 amino acids. Trimming pared 5 bases from V and 0 bases from J, leaving 15 bases between. Germline V gene data show CDR1 as MNHEY and CDR2 as SMNVEV (reference sequence). This chain's CDR3 is CASSPLAAYSTDTQYF. CDR3 in DNA: TGTGCCAGCAGTCCCCTGGCGGCTTATAGCACAGATACGCAGTATTTT.

This clone was observed at least ten times. The chain employs TRBV5-1 and TRBJ2-1; 13 nucleotides align to TRBD2. This CDR3 region has 14 residues. J gave up 7 bases and V 3 bases, and 1 base lay outside the gene matches. Germline V lookup: CDR1 SGHRS, CDR2 YFSETQ. CDR3 in DNA: TGCGCCAGCAGCTCGGGACTAGCGGGAAATGAGCAGTTCTTC. It translates to CASSSGLAGNEQFF.

The DNA for the CDR3 is TGTGCCTGGGGTACGCGGGACTCACCCCTCCACTTT. It encodes CAWGTRDSPLHF. J is TRBJ1-6 and V is TRBV30; tentative D call: TRBD1 (5 bases). Trimming stripped 5 bases from V and 10 bases from J, with 12 bases between. Looked up from germline, CDR1 is GTSNPN and CDR2 is SVGIG (reference sequence). The length of the CDR3 is 12 residues.

The chain couples TRBV6-6 to TRBJ1-4; D remains ambiguous. Looked up from germline, CDR1 is MNHNY and CDR2 is SVGAGI (reference sequence). This CDR3 is 14 amino acids long. Trimming shortened V by 0 bases and J by 8 bases, and 10 bases separated the two germline ends. CDR3 protein: CASSYSETNEKLFF. In DNA, the CDR3 is TGTGCCAGCAGTTACTCGGAGACAAACGAAAAACTGTTTTTT.

This clone has just a few counts. The chain recombines TRBV11-2 with TRBJ2-5; D remains ambiguous. The CDR3 has 14 amino acids. Germline V gives CDR1 SGHAT, CDR2 FQNNGV. The V end lost 0 bases, the J end lost 1 base, and 6 bases lay between the germline ends. CDR3 protein: CASSLDNIQETQYF. CDR3 nucleotides: TGTGCCAGCAGCTTAGATAACATCCAAGAGACCCAGTACTTC.

This clone was counted only a few times. The V call is TRBV5-1, the J call TRBJ2-5; TRBD2 aligns across 12 bases. This CDR3 is built from 15 residues. The V and J ends lost 5 bases and 5 bases, in that order; junction bases with no gene match: 7. Germline V gives CDR1 SGHRS, CDR2 YFSETQ. The CDR3 region is CASRPTSGGLETQYF. The CDR3 DNA reads TGCGCCAGCAGGCCGACTAGCGGGGGATTGGAGACCCAGTACTTC.

This clone was observed a handful of times. V and J are TRBV6-1 and TRBJ1-1; D unresolved. This CDR3 spans 10 amino acids. CDR1 is MNHNS and CDR2 is SASEGT in the germline V gene. V was clipped by 7 bases and J by 8 bases, with 8 bases between them. CDR3 nucleotides: TGTGCCAGCAATGAGGACGAAGCTTTCTTT. Residues: CASNEDEAFF.